The 2 T cell receptor beta chains in this list originate from one sample, sequenced in a study of siplizumab effects on memory and regulatory T cells. Assay used: immunoSEQ multiplex PCR; TCRdb lists only in-frame clones, some missing. The sample contains some 100,000 clones, just over 90% of which appear only once. Sequences were obtained from Tregs sorted from blood. The receptor source for this set is a human donor in good health.

This chain joins TRBV28 and TRBJ2-7; 8 bases match TRBD1. The germline gives CDR1 MDHEN, CDR2 SYDVKM. V lost 5 bases and J lost 3; bases outside the gene matches: 6. The CDR3 has 14 residues. The CDR3 DNA is TGTGCCAGCAGTCCCGACAGGGGTGACTACGAGCAGTACTTC. This translates into CASSPDRGDYEQYF.

The CDR3 coding sequence is TGCAGCGTCGGGACTAGCACGAATGAGCAGTTCTTC. The encoded protein is CSVGTSTNEQFF. This chain joins TRBV29-1 and TRBJ2-1; 9 bases line up with TRBD2. The CDR3 has 12 residues. With V trimmed by 6 bases and J by 7 bases, 4 bases remained unmatched. Germline-derived CDR1 and CDR2 are SQVTM and ANQGSEA.